The present TCR beta chain was sequenced within a study of cytomegalovirus exposure and HLA in healthy donors (dated by TCRdb to the late 2010s). Context from the whole study: According to an earlier analysis of a few hundred of the donors, 150 million to 200 million T cells yielded approximately 120 million unique TCR beta sequences and more than 250 Gb of sequence data. About 280 gigabases of sequencing data and approximately 92 million unique TCR sequences made up an early release that covered approximately 700 HLA-typed donors. Of the 350 to 450 genotyped donors, 65% to 90% were placed in the genetic ancestry cluster associated with self-reported Caucasian donors. The aim of the study was to test whether cataloging public T cell receptors could identify signatures of past pathogen exposure. The study used immunosequencing to profile the T cell repertoires of under 700 subjects and linked those repertoires to cytomegalovirus serostatus. Along with the 666-subject first cohort, a separate validation cohort of 120 different subjects was used. To predict cytomegalovirus infection status, the study brought together high-throughput TCR immunosequencing, statistical association of individual TCRs with disease status, and machine learning. A later analysis re-analyzed previously published TCR beta repertoires from roughly 630 donors and added high-resolution HLA genotyping to study TCR occurrence patterns. The later analysis used no new phenotypic data to find candidate immune exposures, relying instead on TCR beta sequences and their occurrence across donors. An earlier analysis of 587 of the donors applied high-throughput TCR beta sequencing to assess whether each TCR beta V gene segment acted as functional or pseudogenic. Alongside the repertoire data, information on donor age, sex, ethnicity and CMV serostatus was compiled. In a later genetic analysis, genome-wide SNP genotypes for about three fifths of the 666 donors were used, and that subset was treated as a discovery cohort. Every discovery cohort repertoire had been produced on one sequencing platform. HLA typing included class I and class II loci at four-digit resolution. The number of donors typed differed by locus, with about 629-630 for A, B, C, DRB1 and DQB1, roughly 550 for DQA1, approximately 580 for DPA1, and 400 to 490 for DPB1. Roughly five DR-DQ haplotypes were handled as single units for association and clustering, since linkage in the cohort was strong. Among 398 genotyped donors of the cohort, an average of about 220,000 unique TCR beta nucleotide sequences was sequenced per donor, of which about 18% were non-productive.

Of note for this clone: Its antigen remains undetermined. The input lacks base qualities; no much larger clone sits a single base away.

The protocol used for the library was the immunoSEQ multiplex PCR assay. The multiplex PCR relied on a mix of 60 forward primers for TCR Vbeta segments and 13 reverse primers for TCR Jbeta segments. The CDR3 region of rearranged TCR beta genes was amplified from genomic DNA by a multiplex PCR assay. The Illumina HiSeq System was used to sequence the amplified TCR beta libraries as 87-base-pair reads. The original pipeline was this. A later analysis counted tens of millions of unique TCR beta chains across the 650 to 800 repertoires, and 10 million to 11 million of these chains were shared by at least two donors. A nearest-neighbor algorithm error-corrected the raw reads and collapsed the reads into unique sequences, merging closely related sequences to remove PCR and sequencing errors. V, D and J gene segments were assigned by aligning CDR3 sequences to IMGT reference sequences. For a sequence to be retained, at least a six-nucleotide match to both a V gene segment and a J gene segment was required. Rearrangements were called productive when the CDR3 lacked stop codons and stayed in frame with V and J; all others were non-productive. Following IMGT convention, CDR3 was defined as the stretch from the second conserved V-encoded cysteine up to the conserved J-encoded phenylalanine. In an earlier analysis of 500 to 650 of the donors, sequences lacking an unambiguous match to a single V gene segment were excluded. In an earlier analysis of approximately 590 of the donors, V segments were called functional above 56.7% productive rearrangements and were called segregating when the between-donor standard deviation exceeded 5%. A statistical classification framework was built for diagnosing cytomegalovirus status from the catalog of TCR beta chain sequences. A later analysis assigned V and J genes by comparing TCR nucleotide sequences with IMGT/GENE-DB human TR gene sequences. In a later analysis, CDR3 sequences and most-parsimonious VDJ recombination scenarios were assigned using the TCRdist pipeline. In a later analysis, each TCR beta chain was defined by its CDR3 amino acid sequence together with its V-gene family, and reads without a unique V-gene family were excluded. A later analysis removed over 500 highly shared, low-generation-probability nucleotide sequences to deal with suspected cross-contamination and a sequencing artifact. A later analysis calculated a clonal expansion index for each public chain from normalized within-repertoire ranks of inferred template counts. Generation probabilities in a later analysis came from a VDJ recombination model fitted to out-of-frame rearrangements, and those results were checked against IGoR. In a later analysis, TCR-TCR, TCR-HLA and TCR-CMV co-occurrence was scored with hypergeometric tests, and a repertoire-size bias correction was applied to TCR pairs. A later analysis estimated false discovery rates by permuting HLA or CMV assignments 20 times. In a later analysis, co-occurring TCRs were grouped using DBSCAN, and TCRdist sequence similarity was added for clustering within HLA-allele-positive subsets. Repertoires with fewer than 30,000 or more than 120,000 public chains, plus five repertoires with anomalous nucleotide sharing, were excluded from co-occurrence clustering. The immuneACCESS repertoire file appears here via TCRdb, limited to in-frame rearrangements. These files lack a portion of the clones; in checked studies, under half of the deficit traces to unresolved V genes, and the cause of the others is not known. The D gene and trimming were derived from the DNA, and the V and J assignments and clone size from that table. The table for this sample lists more than 80,000 clones; under 65% of them were counted only once. The ten largest clones represent roughly 3% of the sample.

According to the germline V gene (reference sequence), CDR1 reads LNHNV and CDR2 reads YYDKDF. Including cysteine and phenylalanine, the CDR3 has 14 amino acids. This entry keeps only the CDR3 DNA: 42 bases, framed from base 1. After removal of 6 bases from V and 3 bases from J, the junction retains 7 bases not matched to a gene. The cohort was made up of under 800 healthy bone marrow donors. At the time of sampling, all cohort members were nominally healthy, though unrecorded immune exposures were likely present. The donor was CMV seronegative and belonged to the group of several hundred seronegative cohort members. A peripheral blood sample was provided by each donor, and peripheral blood mononuclear cells were used for TCR beta sequencing. The Qiagen DNeasy Blood Extraction Kit was used to extract genomic DNA from the blood cell samples. Overall results and qualifications from the work: A later analysis found that TCR association rates varied across HLA loci, with DRB1 alleles showing the most associated TCRs and HLA-C alleles the fewest. Linkage disequilibrium might explain the correlated functional status among segregating V segments, but an unknown experimental factor could not be ruled out. The 87-base-pair reads could not distinguish some IMGT-functional V segments, including TRBV6-2 and TRBV6-3, so those segments were excluded. In an earlier analysis of some 550 of the donors, most TCR beta V segments were observed in productive rearrangements about 87% or about 30% of the time, broadly matching IMGT annotations. The study gave a list of about 160 TCR beta chains associated with cytomegalovirus. Some 15 rarely observed V segments, including chromosome 9 orphons, were excluded from the earlier analysis of a few hundred of the donors because counts were too low. Strong co-occurrence of HLA alleles, especially DR and DQ, made assigning TCR associations to individual alleles difficult. The authors suggested that the approach could potentially be extended to other disease states and immunological phenotypes. The presence/absence analyses assumed that sequencing depth was roughly uniform across donors, and that assumption may not be true. For the cohort, immune exposure information was limited to CMV serostatus. While some public TCRs were present in many individuals, most TCR sequences turned up only very rarely across donors. V-gene and J-gene trimming of TCR beta chains was associated with a missense DCLRE1C variant in a later genetic analysis, and the association was replicated in an independent cohort. According to a later analysis, parvovirus B19, influenza, CMV and Epstein-Barr virus appeared linked to several top co-occurrence clusters. A further reported finding was that TCR beta sequences accurately predicted the HLA-A and HLA-B alleles for most subjects in the first cohort. In vitro tests confirmed that a few of the cytomegalovirus-associated TCR beta chains recognize cytomegalovirus antigens. Because HLA typing was missing for some donors at each locus, association tests included only the typed subset. Only TCR beta chains were sequenced in this cohort, and the absence of alpha or paired-chain data limited detectable features. A cluster of highly shared sequence variants was judged likely to be a technical artifact of the sequencing pipeline. In a later genetic analysis, fewer N-insertions in productive TCRs were reported among donors in an Asian-associated ancestry cluster than the roughly 700-donor mean. According to a later analysis, most CMV-associated TCR beta chains appeared to be HLA-restricted, and the HLA associations seemed to be driven largely by CMV exposure. Compared with equally common non-associated chains, HLA-associated TCR beta chains in a later analysis were more clonally expanded and had lower generation probabilities. Cytomegalovirus status was reported to be diagnosed by the classifier with high specificity and sensitivity in both the original and validation cohorts. Specific HLA alleles were associated with over 15,000 TCR beta sequences at a false discovery rate of 0.05 in a later analysis.

This receptor chain uses TRBV15 and TRBJ1-1, with 7 bases aligning to TRBD1. Sequencing was performed on PBMCs. The origin of this receptor is a man in his 60s in good health and CMV-seronegative. The nucleotides are TGTGCCACCAGGCAAGGCAGGGGGGACACTGAAGCTTTCTTT. It translates as CATRQGRGDTEAFF.